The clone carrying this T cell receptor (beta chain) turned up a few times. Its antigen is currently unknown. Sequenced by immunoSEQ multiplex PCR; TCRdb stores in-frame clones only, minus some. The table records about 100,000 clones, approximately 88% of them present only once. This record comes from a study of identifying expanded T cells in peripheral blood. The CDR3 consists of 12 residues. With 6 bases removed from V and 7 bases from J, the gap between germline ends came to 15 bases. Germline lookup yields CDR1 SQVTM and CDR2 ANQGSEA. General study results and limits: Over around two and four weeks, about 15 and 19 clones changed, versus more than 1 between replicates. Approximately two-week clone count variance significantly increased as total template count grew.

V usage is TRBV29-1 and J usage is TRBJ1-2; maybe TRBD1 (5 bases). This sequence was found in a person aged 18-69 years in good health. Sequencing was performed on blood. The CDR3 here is CSVNRDGGGYTF. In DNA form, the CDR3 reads TGCAGCGTCAACCGGGACGGAGGTGGCTACACCTTC.